This T cell receptor beta chain stems from a study of CXCR3-negative and CXCR3-positive naive CD8 T cells. Findings of the study overall: Relative to CXCR3-negative naive cells, CXCR3-positive naive cells had more hydrophobic TRB CDR3s. For memory CD8+ cells diversity was much lower, but both naive subsets had comparably high diversity. Naive cells, whether CXCR3-negative or CXCR3-positive, had similar TRBV-TRBJ usage, while memory cells differed.

The CDR3 has 14 residues. CDR1 SEHNR and CDR2 FQNEAQ come from the germline V gene (reference sequence). TRB cDNA libraries were made by UMI-labeled 5' RACE. One entry per CDR3 protein, without DNA, is what TCRdb gives after re-calling the 5' RACE reads. The sample table includes approximately 90,000 distinct CDR3 sequences. As regards this clonotype: What it binds is not known.

The chain joins TRBV7-9 to TRBJ2-1; absent DNA, TCRdb's TRBD1 call cannot be checked. The origin of this receptor is a human donor in good health. Some clones in this sample may be carry-over from other donors' samples. The sample consisted of naive CXCR3+ CD8+ T cells from blood. As for subset: CD45RO-CCR7+CD27+CD95- naive CD8+ T cells expressing CXCR3 (TNR3+). CDR3 sequence: CASSYRDARDEQFF. The full variable domain, in which reference TRBV7-9 and TRBJ2-1 provide the parts outside the CDR3, is DTGVSQNPRHKITKRGQNVTFRCDPISEHNRLYWYRQTLGQGPEFLTYFQNEAQLEKSRLLSDRFSAERPKGSFSTLEIQRTEQGDSAMYLCASSYRDARDEQFFGPGTRLTVL.